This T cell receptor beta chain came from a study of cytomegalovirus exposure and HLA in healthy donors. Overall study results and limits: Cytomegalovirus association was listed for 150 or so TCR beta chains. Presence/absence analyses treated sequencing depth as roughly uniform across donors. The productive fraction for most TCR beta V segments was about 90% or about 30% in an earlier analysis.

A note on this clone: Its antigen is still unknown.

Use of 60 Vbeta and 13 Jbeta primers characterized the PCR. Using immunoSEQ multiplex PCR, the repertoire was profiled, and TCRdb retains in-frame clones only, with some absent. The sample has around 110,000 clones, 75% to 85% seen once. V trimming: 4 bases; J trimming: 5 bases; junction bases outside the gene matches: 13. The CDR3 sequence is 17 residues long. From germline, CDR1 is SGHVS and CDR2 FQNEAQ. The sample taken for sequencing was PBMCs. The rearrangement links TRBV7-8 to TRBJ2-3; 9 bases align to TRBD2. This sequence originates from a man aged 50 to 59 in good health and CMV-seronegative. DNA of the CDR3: TGTGCCAGCAGCTCCCCGAGGGGCGGGGGGGCCCTAGATACGCAGTATTTT. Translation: CASSSPRGGGALDTQYF.